One sample yielded the 20 T cell receptor beta chains listed below, sequenced in a study of blood T cell repertoires in COVID-19. The assay was immunoSEQ multiplex PCR, and TCRdb's table has in-frame clones only and misses some. This table holds roughly 100,000 clones, approximately 86% found once. What was sequenced was peripheral blood. All receptors come from a woman aged 45-65 years with COVID-19, enrolled during active disease.

This rearrangement joins TRBV6-6 to TRBJ1-4; D might be TRBD1 (6 bases). Germline assignment: CDR1 MNHNY and CDR2 SVGAGI (reference sequence). CDR3 length: 16 residues. Trimming stripped 5 bases from V and 2 bases from J, with 15 bases between. CDR3 nucleotide sequence: TGTGCCAGCAGTCGCATGGGGGCCCGGACTAATGAAAAACTGTTTTTT. Translation gives CASSRMGARTNEKLFF.

The rearrangement uses TRBV3-1 (or the pseudogene TRBV3-2) and TRBJ2-7; 8 nucleotides line up with TRBD2. The germline gives CDR1 LGHDT, CDR2 YNNKEL (reference sequence). The CDR3 runs 15 residues. Trimming took 4 bases from V and 4 from J; bases not matched to a gene: 9. The CDR3 is CASSPGGQARYEQYF. The CDR3 bases are TGTGCCAGCAGCCCGGGGGGGCAGGCGAGATACGAGCAGTACTTC.

V gene TRBV2 combines with J gene TRBJ2-3; D is uncertain. CDR1 and CDR2 from the germline V gene are SNHLY and FYNNEI. This CDR3 is built from 14 residues. The V gene lost 8 bases and the J gene lost 0 bases, with 12 bases spanning the gap. The CDR3 DNA reads as TGTGCCAGCTCGACGGGTTCTAGCACAGATACGCAGTATTTT. Its translation is CASSTGSSTDTQYF.

CDR3 region: CASTREGSNYGYTF. As DNA, the CDR3 is TGTGCCAGCACGAGGGAGGGATCAAACTATGGCTACACCTTC. The chain links TRBV3-1 (or the pseudogene TRBV3-2) to TRBJ1-2; D not certain. Germline V lookup: CDR1 LGHDT, CDR2 YNNKEL (reference sequence). V was shortened by 7 bases and J by 2 bases, with 14 bases between the two germline ends. This CDR3 has 14 residues.

The V gene is TRBV3-1 (or the pseudogene TRBV3-2), the J gene TRBJ2-5; D uncertain. The CDR3 has 12 residues. CDR1 and CDR2 (germline): LGHDT, YNNKEL (reference sequence). The germline V and J ends were trimmed by 5 bases and 5 bases, with 9 bases remaining between them. The DNA of the CDR3 is TGTGCCAGCAGCACCCCACTGGAGACCCAGTACTTC. Amino acid sequence: CASSTPLETQYF.

This chain connects TRBV10-3 to TRBJ2-5; possibly TRBD2 for D (5 bases). This CDR3 contains 15 residues. V lost 10 bases and J 2 bases, leaving 20 bases between the germline ends. Germline lookup yields CDR1 ENHRY and CDR2 SYGVKD. CDR3 bases: TGTGCCACCCGCGGAGGAGCGGAGACACAAGAGACCCAGTACTTC. As protein: CATRGGAETQETQYF.

This sequence joins TRBV5-6 and TRBJ1-6; TRBD1 agrees at 8 bases. Germline assignment: CDR1 SGHDT and CDR2 YYEEEE. With 4 bases clipped from V and 10 bases from J, the junction kept 7 bases outside the gene matches. This CDR3 spans 14 amino acids. The DNA of the CDR3 is TGTGCCAGCAGCCCCGGACAGGGCAACTCACCCCTCCACTTT. Amino acids: CASSPGQGNSPLHF.

The V call is TRBV9, the J call TRBJ2-7; 8 nucleotides line up with TRBD1. The CDR3 sequence is 14 residues long. With 0 bases clipped from V and 4 bases from J, the junction kept 3 bases outside the gene matches. Germline V gene lookup returns CDR1 SGDLS and CDR2 YYNGEE. CDR3 sequence: CASSVGGQGYEQYF. The CDR3 DNA reads as TGTGCCAGCAGCGTAGGTGGACAGGGATACGAGCAGTACTTC.

The chain employs TRBV19 and TRBJ1-5; 7 nucleotides agree with TRBD1. V lost 11 bases, J lost 3 bases, and 7 bases stayed unmatched. In germline, CDR1 is LNHDA, CDR2 SQIVND (reference sequence). This CDR3 has 13 amino acids. The CDR3 nucleotides are TGTGCCGCCGACAGGGCTGACAATCAGCCCCAGCATTTT. Amino acids: CAADRADNQPQHF.

CDR3 in amino acids: CASRDSYGLNYGYTF. The CDR3 DNA follows: TGCGCCAGTAGAGACAGCTACGGCCTTAACTATGGCTACACCTTC. The chain has TRBV5-1 and TRBJ1-2; possible D gene TRBD1, 5 bases. CDR3 length: 15 amino acids. Per germline, CDR1 SGHRS and CDR2 YFSETQ. Deletions cut 8 bases from V and 1 base from J, with 18 bases between.

The chain couples TRBV7-2 to TRBJ2-6; maybe TRBD2 (5 bases). The CDR3 runs to 18 residues. Trimming took 0 bases from V and 0 from J, leaving 12 bases between them. The germline CDR1 and CDR2 sequences are SGHTA and FQGNSA. The CDR3, as DNA: TGTGCCAGCAGCTTAGCGCGCGGACTGATCTCTGGGGCCAACGTCCTGACTTTC. It specifies CASSLARGLISGANVLTF.

The gene calls are TRBV6-5 and TRBJ2-1; 10 bases are a match to TRBD1. Unmatched junction bases numbered 7, after V lost 6 bases and J lost 8 bases. In germline, CDR1 is MNHEY, CDR2 SVGAGI. The CDR3 contains 14 residues. The CDR3 coding sequence is TGTGCCAGCAGACACCGGGACAGGGGCGATGAGCAGTTCTTC. Translating gives CASRHRDRGDEQFF.

The CDR3 is CASSLGGRNQPQHF. The CDR3 DNA is TGTGCCAGCAGTTTAGGGGGCCGCAATCAGCCCCAGCATTTT. The V and J genes are TRBV27 and TRBJ1-5, with a weak D call TRBD1 (6 bases). This CDR3 is built from 14 residues. Looked up from germline, CDR1 is MNHEY and CDR2 is SMNVEV (reference sequence). The V end was cut by 2 bases, the J end by 2 bases, with 7 bases between.

The V and J genes are TRBV12-3 or TRBV12-4 and TRBJ1-3; TRBD1 is a possible D gene (6 bases). The CDR3 covers 13 residues. Trimming took 6 bases from V and 2 from J, leaving 8 bases between them. The CDR3: CASRPGAGNTIYF. In DNA, the CDR3 is TGTGCCAGCAGGCCAGGGGCTGGAAACACCATATATTTT.

The chain has TRBV9 and TRBJ2-3, with TRBD2 matching 11 bases. J gave up 2 bases and V 2 bases, and 1 base lay outside the gene matches. Per the germline V gene, CDR1 is SGDLS and CDR2 is YYNGEE. The CDR3 has 15 amino acids. CDR3 protein: CASSVSGGVTDTQYF. The CDR3 coding sequence is TGTGCCAGCAGCGTTAGCGGGGGGGTCACAGATACGCAGTATTTT.

The table lists this clone with a few counts. The sample carries other DNA sequences with the same CDR3. The chain couples TRBV27 to TRBJ1-1; possible D gene TRBD1, 5 bases. Germline V gene sequence: CDR1 MNHEY, CDR2 SMNVEV (reference sequence). V was pared by 3 bases and J by 5 bases, with 10 bases between. The CDR3 is 13 residues long. The CDR3 sequence is CASSFQGGTEAFF. CDR3 in DNA: TGTGCCAGCAGTTTCCAGGGTGGGACTGAAGCTTTCTTT.

The rearrangement uses TRBV5-4 and TRBJ2-1; the match to TRBD1 covers 12 bases. The germline CDR1 and CDR2 sequences are SGHNT and YYREEE (reference sequence). This CDR3 contains 15 residues. Unmatched junction bases numbered 6, after V lost 2 bases and J lost 9 bases. The CDR3 reads CASSLTGQGASEQFF. The CDR3 DNA is TGTGCCAGCAGCTTAACGGGACAGGGGGCAAGTGAGCAGTTCTTC.

This chain uses TRBV5-4 with TRBJ2-2, with a weak D call TRBD1 (5 bases). The germline V and J ends were trimmed by 4 bases and 6 bases, with 13 bases remaining between them. The CDR3 sequence is 14 residues long. Germline V gene lookup returns CDR1 SGHNT and CDR2 YYREEE (reference sequence). CDR3 residues: CASSPGQDSGELFF. The CDR3 DNA follows: TGTGCCAGCAGCCCAGGACAAGACTCCGGGGAGCTGTTTTTT.

The CDR3 reads CASSLFAGGTYEQYF. CDR3 DNA sequence: TGTGCCAGCAGCTTGTTCGCCGGAGGGACCTACGAGCAGTACTTC. The V gene is TRBV7-3, the J gene TRBJ2-7; tentatively, D is TRBD2 (6 bases). V lost 3 bases to trimming and J lost 2 bases, with 14 bases between them. The CDR3 has 15 amino acids. Germline V gene data show CDR1 as SGHTA and CDR2 as FQGTGA.

The chain joins TRBV5-1 to TRBJ2-1; 11 bases are a match to TRBD2. The CDR3 covers 14 residues. Germline V gene lookup returns CDR1 SGHRS and CDR2 YFSETQ. With V trimmed by 3 bases and J by 8 bases, 4 bases remained unmatched. The CDR3 nucleotides are TGCGCCAGCAGCTATAGCGGGGGGGCGGATGAGCAGTTCTTC. It specifies CASSYSGGADEQFF.